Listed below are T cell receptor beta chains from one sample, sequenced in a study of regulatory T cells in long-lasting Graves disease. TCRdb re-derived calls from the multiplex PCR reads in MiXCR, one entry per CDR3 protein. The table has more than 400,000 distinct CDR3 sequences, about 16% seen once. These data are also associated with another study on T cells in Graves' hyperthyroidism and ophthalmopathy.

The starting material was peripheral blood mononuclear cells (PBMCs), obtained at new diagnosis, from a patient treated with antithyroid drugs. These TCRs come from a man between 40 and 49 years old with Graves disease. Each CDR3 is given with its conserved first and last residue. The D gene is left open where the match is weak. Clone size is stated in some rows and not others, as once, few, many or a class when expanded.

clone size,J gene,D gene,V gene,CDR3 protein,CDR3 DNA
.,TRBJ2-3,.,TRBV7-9,CASLRATTDTQYF,TGTGCCAGCTTAAGAGCGACTACAGATACGCAGTATTTT
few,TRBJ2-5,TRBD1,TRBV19,CASSPTGQVSQETQYF,TGTGCCAGTAGTCCCACCGGACAGGTATCCCAAGAGACCCAGTACTTC
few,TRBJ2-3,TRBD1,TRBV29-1,CSVAGWTGSTDTQYF,TGCAGCGTTGCAGGATGGACAGGGTCCACAGATACGCAGTATTTT
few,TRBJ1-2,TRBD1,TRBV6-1,CASNNLFGQAHKGYTF,TGTGCCAGCAATAACCTCTTTGGACAGGCACATAAAGGCTACACCTTC
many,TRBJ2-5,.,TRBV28,CASSLPRWTQYF,TGTGCCAGCAGTTTACCCCGCTGGACCCAGTACTTC
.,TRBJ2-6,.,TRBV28,CASSLSGRQRSSGANVLTF,TGTGCCAGCAGTTTATCGGGGCGACAACGCAGCTCTGGGGCCAACGTCCTGACTTTC
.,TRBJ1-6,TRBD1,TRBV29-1,CSVQTGYNSPLHF,TGCAGCGTTCAGACAGGGTATAATTCACCCCTCCACTTT
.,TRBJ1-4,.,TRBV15,CATSRDIKGDEKLFF,TGTGCCACCAGCAGAGATATCAAGGGGGATGAAAAACTGTTTTTT
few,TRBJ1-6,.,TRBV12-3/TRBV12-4,CASRRQYNSPLHF,TGTGCCAGCAGAAGACAGTATAATTCACCCCTCCACTTT
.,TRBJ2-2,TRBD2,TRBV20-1,CSASSSSGRVDTGELFF,TGCAGTGCTAGTAGCTCTAGCGGGAGGGTAGACACCGGGGAGCTGTTTTTT
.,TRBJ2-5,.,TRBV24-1,CATSDQGTGRIQETQYF,TGTGCCACCAGTGACCAAGGAACGGGACGGATCCAAGAGACCCAGTACTTC
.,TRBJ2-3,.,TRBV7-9,CASSLGLVSDTQYF,TGTGCCAGCAGCTTAGGTCTCGTTTCAGATACGCAGTATTTT
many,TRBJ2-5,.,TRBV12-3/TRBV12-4,CASSLSRSRSQETQYF,TGTGCCAGCAGTTTAAGTCGGAGTCGGAGTCAAGAGACCCAGTACTTC
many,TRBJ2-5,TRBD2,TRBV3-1,CASSQDLRTSGETQYF,TGTGCCAGCAGCCAAGATCTAAGGACTAGCGGCGAGACCCAGTACTTC
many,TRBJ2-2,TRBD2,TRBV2,CASRPSGTSGRTNTGELFF,TGTGCCAGCAGGCCCTCCGGGACTAGCGGGAGGACGAACACCGGGGAGCTGTTTTTT
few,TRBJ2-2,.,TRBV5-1,CASSPQTTGELFF,TGCGCCAGCAGCCCTCAGACGACCGGGGAGCTGTTTTTT
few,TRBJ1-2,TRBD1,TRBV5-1,CASSLVPGGVYGYTF,TGCGCCAGCAGCTTGGTCCCAGGGGGCGTCTATGGCTACACCTTC
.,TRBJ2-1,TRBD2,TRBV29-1,CSVRAGGGYRNEQFF,TGCAGCGTTCGCGCGGGAGGGGGCTACCGCAATGAGCAGTTCTTC
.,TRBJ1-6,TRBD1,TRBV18,CASSAGTGVNSPLHF,TGTGCCAGCTCCGCCGGGACAGGGGTTAATTCACCCCTCCACTTT
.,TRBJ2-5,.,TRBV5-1,CASSAGSRRASQETQYF,TGCGCCAGCAGCGCGGGGTCCAGGCGAGCGAGTCAAGAGACCCAGTACTTC
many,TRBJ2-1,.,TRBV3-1,CASSPLEGTSSYNEQFF,TGTGCCAGCAGCCCCTTGGAGGGGACAAGCTCCTACAATGAGCAGTTCTTC
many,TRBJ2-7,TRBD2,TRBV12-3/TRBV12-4,CASSPGPGLGSYEQYF,TGTGCCAGCAGTCCGGGGCCGGGACTAGGTTCCTACGAGCAGTACTTC
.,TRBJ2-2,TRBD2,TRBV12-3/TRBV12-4,CASSLILAGGRNTGELFF,TGTGCCAGCAGTTTAATTCTAGCGGGAGGAAGGAACACCGGGGAGCTGTTTTTT
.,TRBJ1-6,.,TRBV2,CASREHRDSLSPLHF,TGTGCCAGCAGAGAGCACCGGGACTCACTTTCACCCCTCCACTTT
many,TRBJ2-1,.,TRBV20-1,CSARGLRQSSYNEQFF,TGCAGTGCTAGAGGTTTGCGGCAGAGCTCCTACAATGAGCAGTTCTTC
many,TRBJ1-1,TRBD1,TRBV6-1,CASSDDWTGLNTEAFF,TGTGCCAGCAGTGACGATTGGACAGGGTTGAACACTGAAGCTTTCTTT
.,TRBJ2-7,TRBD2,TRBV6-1,CASTFGRGASQNYLHEQYF,TGTGCCAGCACTTTTGGGCGGGGGGCATCTCAGAACTATCTACACGAGCAGTACTTC
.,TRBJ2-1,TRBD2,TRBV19,CASSISGGLYNEQFF,TGTGCCAGTAGTATTAGCGGGGGACTCTACAATGAGCAGTTCTTC
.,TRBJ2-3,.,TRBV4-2,CASSQEPNGAGTDTQYF,TGTGCCAGCAGCCAAGAGCCTAACGGGGCCGGCACAGATACGCAGTATTTT
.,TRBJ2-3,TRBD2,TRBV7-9,CASSLVVRASGATDTQYF,TGTGCCAGCAGCTTAGTCGTTCGGGCTAGCGGGGCCACAGATACGCAGTATTTT
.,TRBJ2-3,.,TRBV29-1,CSSLRPNTDTQYF,TGCAGCTCTCTCAGGCCCAACACAGATACGCAGTATTTT
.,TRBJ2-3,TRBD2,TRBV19,CASRGLASSTDTQYF,TGTGCCAGTAGGGGACTAGCGTCTAGCACAGATACGCAGTATTTT
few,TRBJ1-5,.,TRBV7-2,CASSLGHQPQHF,TGTGCCAGCAGCCTCGGGCATCAGCCCCAGCATTTT
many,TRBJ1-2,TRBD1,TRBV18,CASSHGQDYYGYTF,TGTGCCAGCTCCCACGGACAGGATTACTATGGCTACACCTTC
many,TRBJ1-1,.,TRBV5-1,CASSFRQSNTEAFF,TGCGCCAGCAGCTTCAGACAGTCGAACACTGAAGCTTTCTTT